The 23 T cell receptor beta chains in this list originate from one sample, sequenced in a study of cytomegalovirus exposure and HLA in healthy donors. The PCR was carried out with 60 Vbeta primers and 13 Jbeta primers. Generated by immunoSEQ multiplex PCR, the TCRdb table keeps only in-frame clones and is missing some. The sample lists roughly 130,000 clones, 80% occurring once. Sequencing input: PBMCs. These receptors all come from a male donor in good health and CMV-seronegative.

This clone was observed a handful of times. V gene TRBV7-2 combines with J gene TRBJ2-7, with D unresolved. This CDR3 spans 11 amino acids. CDR1 and CDR2 (germline): SGHTA, FQGNSA. Trimming cost V 0 bases and J 5 bases, with 2 bases left between them. This CDR3 reads CASSLANEQYF. Here the CDR3 DNA reads TGTGCCAGCAGCTTAGCTAACGAGCAGTACTTC.

V usage is TRBV19 and J usage is TRBJ2-1, with TRBD1 as a possible D gene (7 bases). The CDR3 covers 16 residues. V shed 5 bases and J shed 1 base, with 15 bases lying between them. Per germline, CDR1 LNHDA and CDR2 SQIVND (reference sequence). The CDR3 DNA sequence: TGTGCCAGTAGTGTCTCACAGGGGACTTCCTACAATGAGCAGTTCTTC. It yields the protein CASSVSQGTSYNEQFF.

Points on this clone: A read error may produce the germline difference seen at one junction end. The V and J genes are TRBV7-9 and TRBJ2-7, with 10 bases fitting TRBD2. This CDR3 has 16 residues. Germline CDR1 and CDR2: SEHNR and FQNEAQ (reference sequence). CDR3 bases: TGTTCCAGCAGCCCGCTAGCGGGAGATCCCCCCGTCGAGCAGTACTTC. It translates to CSSSPLAGDPPVEQYF.

The chain links TRBV7-2 to TRBJ2-7; TRBD1 aligns across 8 bases. V was clipped by 5 bases and J by 0 bases; unmatched bases: 9. The CDR3 is 16 residues long. Germline CDR1 and CDR2: SGHTA and FQGNSA. For the CDR3, the DNA is TGTGCCAGCAGCGCCCAGGGGGCCTCAAGCTCCTACGAGCAGTACTTC. Its protein product is CASSAQGASSSYEQYF.

This sequence joins TRBV9 and TRBJ1-2; no firm D call. The CDR3 covers 12 residues. Per germline, CDR1 SGDLS and CDR2 YYNGEE. Trimming took off 2 bases at V and 7 bases at J, with 9 bases between the two ends. This chain's CDR3 is CASSVGLGGYTF. The CDR3 coding sequence is TGTGCCAGCAGCGTCGGACTAGGTGGCTACACCTTC.

V gene TRBV30 combines with J gene TRBJ2-7, with D tentatively TRBD2 (6 bases). This CDR3 spans 13 amino acids. The germline V and J ends were trimmed by 2 bases and 5 bases, with 13 bases remaining between them. In germline, CDR1 is GTSNPN, CDR2 SVGIG (reference sequence). This CDR3 reads CAWSIGGFNEQYF. The CDR3 DNA is TGTGCCTGGAGTATCGGAGGGTTCAACGAGCAGTACTTC.

The chain carries TRBV10-3 and TRBJ1-1, with 8 nucleotides matching TRBD1. V shed 7 bases and J 8 bases; nucleotides not matched to a gene: 9. The CDR3 covers 13 residues. The germline gives CDR1 ENHRY, CDR2 SYGVKD. CDR3 bases: TGTGCCATCACCCCCGGACAGGGACCCGAAGCTTTCTTT. As protein: CAITPGQGPEAFF.

The chain is built from TRBV18 and TRBJ1-2, with a tentative D call TRBD1 (6 bases). Germline-derived CDR1 and CDR2 are KGHSH and LQKENI. V was pared by 3 bases and J by 4 bases, with 12 bases between. The CDR3 spans 14 residues. Written as DNA, the CDR3 is TGTGCCAGCTCACCCAAAACAGGGCCCTATGGCTACACCTTC. Residues: CASSPKTGPYGYTF.

The rearrangement links TRBV6-1 to TRBJ2-7, with TRBD2 matching 8 bases. Germline CDR1 reads MNHNS; CDR2 reads SASEGT. CDR3 length: 15 residues. Unmatched junction bases numbered 11, after V lost 6 bases and J lost 4 bases. The CDR3 here is CASRSTWTSSYEQYF. The DNA of the CDR3 is TGTGCCAGCAGATCGACGTGGACTAGCAGTTACGAGCAGTACTTC.

This chain links TRBV30 with TRBJ1-1; 8 bases match TRBD1. Unmatched junction bases numbered 6, after V lost 2 bases and J lost 1 base. Germline V gene sequence: CDR1 GTSNPN, CDR2 SVGIG (reference sequence). This CDR3 is built from 15 residues. Here the CDR3 reads CAWSHRTGWNTEAFF. The DNA for the CDR3 is TGTGCCTGGAGTCATCGGACAGGGTGGAACACTGAAGCTTTCTTT.

The gene calls are TRBV25-1 and TRBJ2-7; D might be TRBD2 (5 bases). The germline V gene encodes CDR1 MGHDK and CDR2 SYGVNS. The CDR3 has 14 amino acids. V lost 5 bases, J lost 2 bases, and 13 bases lay in between. DNA of the CDR3: TGTGCCAGCAGTTCCCCGGGGTCAACCTACGAGCAGTACTTC. Protein: CASSSPGSTYEQYF.

The chain combines TRBV19 with TRBJ1-1; the match to TRBD1 covers 8 bases. In germline, CDR1 is LNHDA, CDR2 SQIVND (reference sequence). The V and J ends lost 6 bases and 5 bases, in that order; junction bases with no gene match: 8. This CDR3 is 14 amino acids long. DNA of the CDR3: TGTGCCAGTAGGACTGAAGACAGGGGAACTGAAGCTTTCTTT. Residues: CASRTEDRGTEAFF.

The rearrangement uses TRBV5-1 and TRBJ1-4; no definite D call. The CDR3 has 15 residues. In germline, CDR1 is SGHRS, CDR2 YFSETQ. Trimming removed 4 bases from V and 8 bases from J, with 18 bases in between. The CDR3 nucleotides read TGCGCCAGCAGCAAAATGACGGCGCTAGGAGAAAAACTGTTTTTT. Protein product: CASSKMTALGEKLFF.

The count of this clone is one. The chain uses TRBV6-5 and TRBJ1-2; 8 bases are a match to TRBD1. J gave up 6 bases and V 5 bases, and 5 bases lay outside the gene matches. Germline V gives CDR1 MNHEY, CDR2 SVGAGI. CDR3 length: 13 amino acids. The CDR3 is CASSRQGKDGYTF. The DNA for the CDR3 is TGTGCCAGCAGTAGACAGGGGAAGGATGGCTACACCTTC.

There are a few counts of this clone. An end of the junction differs from the germline gene, which may be a read error. The chain recombines TRBV7-9 with TRBJ1-1; no reliable D call. Germline V gene data show CDR1 as SEHNR and CDR2 as FQNEAQ (reference sequence). CDR3 length equals 11 residues. The CDR3 DNA sequence: TGTTCCAGCAGCGGGCACAGAGAAGCTTTCTTT. Translation gives CSSSGHREAFF.

The rearrangement uses TRBV10-3 and TRBJ1-3, with TRBD1 matching 7 bases. The CDR3 length is 15 residues. Germline V gives CDR1 ENHRY, CDR2 SYGVKD. The J segment lost 5 bases and the V segment lost 2 bases, leaving 6 bases of the junction unmatched. CDR3 in DNA: TGTGCCATCAGTGAGCCGGGACAGTTTCGAAACACCATATATTTT. This sequence encodes CAISEPGQFRNTIYF.

Concerning this clone: One end of the junction is discordant with germline, which a read error may explain. The CDR3 loop is CSSSLGQVSSGANVLTF. The CDR3 bases are TGTTCCAGCAGCTTGGGACAGGTTAGCTCTGGGGCCAACGTCCTGACTTTC. The rearrangement uses TRBV7-9 and TRBJ2-6; 8 nucleotides match TRBD1. CDR3 length: 17 amino acids. Per germline, CDR1 SEHNR and CDR2 FQNEAQ (reference sequence).

The genes are TRBV14 and TRBJ2-7, with unresolved D. The CDR3 is made up of 11 amino acids. Trimming shortened V by 1 base and J by 6 bases, and 4 bases separated the two germline ends. CDR1 and CDR2 from the germline V gene are SGHDN and FVKESK. The CDR3 DNA reads as TGTGCCAGCAGCCAAGGCGTCGAGCAGTACTTC. Residues: CASSQGVEQYF.

This clone was found once. V usage is TRBV27 and J usage is TRBJ2-1; TRBD2 matches at 9 bases. Germline CDR1 and CDR2: MNHEY and SMNVEV (reference sequence). The CDR3 extends over 15 amino acids. V shed 8 bases and J 7 bases; nucleotides not matched to a gene: 12. This CDR3 is CASSTLRGGVNEQFF. In DNA form, the CDR3 reads TGTGCCAGCTCTACCCTGCGGGGGGGCGTAAATGAGCAGTTCTTC.

The gene calls are TRBV19 and TRBJ1-5; D not resolved. Germline CDR1 is LNHDA and CDR2 is SQIVND (reference sequence). The CDR3 totals 14 residues. V gave up 4 bases and J gave up 3 bases, with 10 bases separating them. CDR3 bases: TGTGCCAGTAGTAATAGCGTGAACAATCAGCCCCAGCATTTT. Its translation: CASSNSVNNQPQHF.

V gene TRBV6-6 combines with J gene TRBJ1-1; 10 bases align to TRBD1. This CDR3 is built from 15 residues. Losses at the gene ends were 6 bases for V and 3 bases for J; bases not matched to a gene: 7. The V gene's germline CDR1 is MNHNY and CDR2 SVGAGI (reference sequence). Here the CDR3 DNA reads TGTGCCAGCAGCCGGGACAGGGGATGGGACACTGAAGCTTTCTTT. It translates to CASSRDRGWDTEAFF.

The genes are TRBV25-1 and TRBJ2-5, with TRBD1 matching over 9 bases. Germline CDR1 is MGHDK and CDR2 is SYGVNS. The CDR3 is made up of 15 amino acids. V gave up 3 bases and J gave up 6 bases; unmatched junction bases: 8. For the CDR3, the DNA is TGTGCCAGCAGTGACCCGGGACAGGGTCAACAGACCCAGTACTTC. Its translation: CASSDPGQGQQTQYF.

V gene TRBV5-6 combines with J gene TRBJ2-1; tentative D call: TRBD2 (6 bases). This CDR3 spans 17 amino acids. Trimming removed 0 bases at V and 4 bases at J, with 17 bases between. The germline V gene has CDR1 SGHDT and CDR2 YYEEEE. The CDR3 is CASSLGPGGARYNEQFF. CDR3 in DNA: TGTGCCAGCAGCTTGGGGCCCGGCGGGGCTCGATACAATGAGCAGTTCTTC.